The T cell receptor beta chain under discussion was sequenced for a study of blood T cell repertoires in COVID-19. Clones were read by immunoSEQ multiplex PCR, and TCRdb kept only the in-frame ones, dropping some. Of under 250,000 clones in the sample, about 80% were seen once. There are 15 residues in the CDR3. Germline assignment: CDR1 MGHRA and CDR2 YSYEKL. The V and J ends lost 1 base and 6 bases, in that order; junction bases with no gene match: 5. The source material was peripheral blood. The TCR was taken from a man older than 75 with acute or convalescent COVID-19. The V gene is TRBV4-1, the J gene TRBJ1-4, with TRBD1 matching over 7 bases. CDR3 sequence reads: CASSQVAQGDEKLFF. In DNA form, the CDR3 reads TGCGCCAGCAGCCAAGTAGCCCAGGGGGATGAAAAACTGTTTTTT.